Each of the 11 T cell receptor beta chains below was sequenced from the same sample in a study of CD4 T cells in relation to SARS-CoV-2 and coronaviruses. Clones were sequenced by immunoSEQ multiplex PCR, and TCRdb holds only the in-frame ones, with some missing. Here the sample spans tens of thousands of clones, 70% to 90% being singletons. Unexposed donor CD4+ T cells date from about 2011-2018, before the COVID-19 pandemic. Material: memory CD4+ T cells from PBMCs. The receptors come from a human donor in good health.

The V gene is TRBV10-3, the J gene TRBJ2-1; D ambiguous. Germline V CDR1 and CDR2: ENHRY, SYGVKD. V shed 6 bases and J shed 9 bases, with 12 bases lying between them. CDR3 length equals 12 residues. CDR3 region: CAISEVVSEQFF. The CDR3 nucleotides read TGTGCCATCAGCGAGGTAGTTAGTGAGCAGTTCTTC.

The V gene is TRBV19, the J gene TRBJ1-1, with D tentatively TRBD1 (5 bases). V dropped 6 bases and J dropped 4 bases, with 21 bases sitting between them. Germline V gene sequence: CDR1 LNHDA, CDR2 SQIVND (reference sequence). CDR3 size: 16 residues. CDR3 bases: TGTGCCAGTAGACAAACAGCCGCCAGGGAGGGCACTGAAGCTTTCTTT. It encodes CASRQTAAREGTEAFF.

V and J are TRBV20-1 and TRBJ1-6, with D perhaps TRBD1 (6 bases). Germline assignment: CDR1 DFQATT and CDR2 SNEGSKA (reference sequence). V was clipped by 3 bases and J by 7 bases, with 25 bases between them. CDR3 length: 18 amino acids. CDR3 in amino acids: CSASSNIRTGGPNSPLHF. DNA for the CDR3: TGCAGTGCTAGTAGTAACATTCGTACCGGGGGGCCGAATTCACCCCTCCACTTT.

V usage is TRBV10-1 and J usage is TRBJ2-7, with 7 positions matching TRBD1. Trimming took 3 bases from V and 3 from J; bases not matched to a gene: 2. The CDR3 has 13 amino acids. The germline V gene encodes CDR1 WNHNN and CDR2 SYGVQD (reference sequence). DNA of the CDR3: TGCGCCAGCAGTGAAGACAGGGACTACGAGCAGTACTTC. Protein sequence: CASSEDRDYEQYF.

V and J are TRBV28 and TRBJ2-1; 7 bases align to TRBD2. The CDR3 is made up of 12 amino acids. Germline assignment: CDR1 MDHEN and CDR2 SYDVKM. The junction had 5 bases not matched to a gene; V was cut back by 8 bases and J by 7 bases. The CDR3 spells CASAGVVNEQFF. In DNA form, the CDR3 reads TGTGCCAGCGCGGGAGTTGTAAATGAGCAGTTCTTC.

This chain uses TRBV9 with TRBJ2-3; TRBD2 matches 15 bases. Germline CDR1 reads SGDLS; CDR2 reads YYNGEE. Losses at the gene ends were 0 bases for V and 0 bases for J; bases not matched to a gene: 5. The CDR3 length is 19 residues. The DNA of the CDR3 is TGTGCCAGCAGCGTAGAGGGACTAGCGGGAGGTTCTAGCACAGATACGCAGTATTTT. Encoded protein: CASSVEGLAGGSSTDTQYF. The full variable domain, in which reference TRBV9 and TRBJ2-3 provide the parts outside the CDR3, is DSGVTQTPKHLITATGQRVTLRCSPRSGDLSVYWYQQSLDQGLQFLIQYYNGEERAKGNILERFSAQQFPDLHSELNLSSLELGDSALYFCASSVEGLAGGSSTDTQYFGPGTRLTVL.

The chain recombines TRBV27 with TRBJ2-6, with TRBD1 identical over 7 bases. J was trimmed by 1 base and V by 6 bases; bases with no gene match: 12. Germline loops: CDR1 MNHEY, CDR2 SMNVEV (reference sequence). The CDR3 is made up of 18 amino acids. DNA for the CDR3: TGTGCCAGCAGCCCCGGACAGGCGTCCCGTTCTGGGGCCAACGTCCTGACTTTC. It yields the protein CASSPGQASRSGANVLTF. Based on the CDR3 plus reference TRBV27 and TRBJ2-6, the full variable domain is EAQVTQNPRYLITVTGKKLTVTCSQNMNHEYMSWYRQDPGLGLRQIYYSMNVEVTDKGDVPEGYKVSRKEKRNFPLILESPSPNQTSLYFCASSPGQASRSGANVLTFGAGSRLTVL.

This clone was counted a single time. The V call is TRBV9, the J call TRBJ2-5, with D possibly matching TRBD2 (6 bases). The CDR3 runs to 15 residues. V shed 3 bases and J shed 5 bases, with 17 bases lying between them. CDR1 is SGDLS, CDR2 YYNGEE, per germline. CDR3 nucleotides: TGTGCCAGCAGCGGCACCGGGACTCACAGTGAGACCCAGTACTTC. This encodes CASSGTGTHSETQYF.

The chain links TRBV3-1 (or the pseudogene TRBV3-2) to TRBJ2-2; 8 bases match TRBD1. The CDR3 is 15 amino acids. V dropped 5 bases and J dropped 0; count of bases not matched to a gene: 2. Germline values: CDR1 LGHDT, CDR2 YNNKEL (reference sequence). The DNA for the CDR3 is TGTGCCAGCAGCAAGGACAGGGCGAACACCGGGGAGCTGTTTTTT. Amino acids: CASSKDRANTGELFF.

The chain has TRBV12-1 and TRBJ1-2. TRBV12-1 is deemed a pseudogene. The CDR3 length is 19 residues. The CDR3 bases are TGTGCCAGCAGCGCATGCCGGGCCCGCCTTTTGACCTCTAACTATGGCTACACCTTC. It codes for CASSACRARLLTSNYGYTF.

The V call is TRBV6-1, the J call TRBJ2-7; D is ambiguous. Trimming removed 3 bases at V and 3 bases at J, with 12 bases between. The germline gives CDR1 MNHNS, CDR2 SASEGT. The CDR3 is 14 residues long. CDR3 nucleotides: TGTGCCAGCAGTGACCCGGGCCGTGGCTACGAGCAGTACTTC. Protein product: CASSDPGRGYEQYF.